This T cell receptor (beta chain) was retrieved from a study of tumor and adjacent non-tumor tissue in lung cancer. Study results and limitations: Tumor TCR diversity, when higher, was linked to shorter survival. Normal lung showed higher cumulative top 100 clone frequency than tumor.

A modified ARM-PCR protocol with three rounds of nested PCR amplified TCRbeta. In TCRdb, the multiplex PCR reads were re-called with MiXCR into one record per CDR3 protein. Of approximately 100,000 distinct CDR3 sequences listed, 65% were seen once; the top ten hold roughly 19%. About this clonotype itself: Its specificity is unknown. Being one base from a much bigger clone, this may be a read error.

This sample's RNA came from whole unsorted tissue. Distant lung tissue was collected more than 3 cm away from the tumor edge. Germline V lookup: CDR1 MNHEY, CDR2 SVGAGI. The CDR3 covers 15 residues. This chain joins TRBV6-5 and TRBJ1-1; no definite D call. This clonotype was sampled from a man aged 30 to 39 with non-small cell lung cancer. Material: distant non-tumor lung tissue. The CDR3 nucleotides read TGTGCCAGTACCGGCCCGGAGCCTCCGAACACTGAAGCTATCTTT. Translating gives CASTGPEPPNTEAIF.